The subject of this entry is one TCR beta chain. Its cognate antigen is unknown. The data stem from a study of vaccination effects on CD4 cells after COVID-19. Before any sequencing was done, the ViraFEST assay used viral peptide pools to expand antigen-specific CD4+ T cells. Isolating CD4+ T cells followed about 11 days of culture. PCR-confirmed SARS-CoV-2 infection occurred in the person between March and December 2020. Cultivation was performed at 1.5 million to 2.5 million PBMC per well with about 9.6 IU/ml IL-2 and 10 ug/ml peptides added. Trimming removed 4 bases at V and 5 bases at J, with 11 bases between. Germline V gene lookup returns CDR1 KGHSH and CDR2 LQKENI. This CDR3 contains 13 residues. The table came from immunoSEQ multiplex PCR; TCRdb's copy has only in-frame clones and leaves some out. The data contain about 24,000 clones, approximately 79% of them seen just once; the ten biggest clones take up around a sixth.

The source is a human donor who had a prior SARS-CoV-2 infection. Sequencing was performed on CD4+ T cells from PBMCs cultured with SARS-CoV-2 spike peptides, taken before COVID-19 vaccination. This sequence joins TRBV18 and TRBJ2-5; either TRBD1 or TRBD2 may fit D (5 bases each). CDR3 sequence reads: CASSLGVGETQYF. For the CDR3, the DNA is TGTGCCAGCTCACTGGGGGTCGGGGAGACCCAGTACTTC.